The rows below give T cell receptor beta chains drawn from one sample of a study of blood T cell repertoires in COVID-19. The repertoire was sequenced with immunoSEQ multiplex PCR; TCRdb's copy has only in-frame clones and lacks some. The data hold 200,000 or so clones, with more than 80% observed a single time. The sequenced sample was peripheral blood. Receptors originate from a woman at least 80 years old with acute or convalescent COVID-19. CDR3s include the opening cysteine and the closing phenylalanine or tryptophan. The D gene is left open where the match is weak. Expanded clones are given a class, and other clones once, few, many or no size at all.

D gene	V gene	J gene	clone size	CDR3 protein	CDR3 DNA
TRBD1	TRBV5-4	TRBJ1-4	-	CASSLEPGQGNEKLFF	TGTGCCAGCAGCTTGGAACCGGGACAGGGGAATGAAAAACTGTTTTTT
-	TRBV28	TRBJ2-2	-	CANRDSNTGELFF	TGTGCCAACCGGGACTCCAACACCGGGGAGCTGTTTTTT
-	TRBV20-1	TRBJ2-7	-	CSQNYEQYF	TGCAGCCAGAACTACGAGCAGTACTTC
TRBD2	TRBV7-2	TRBJ2-1	-	CASSPPLSGIQFF	TGTGCCAGCAGCCCCCCTTTAAGCGGGATCCAGTTCTTC
TRBD1	TRBV19	TRBJ1-1	-	CASTQTGMNTEAFF	TGTGCCAGTACCCAGACAGGGATGAACACTGAAGCTTTCTTT
TRBD1	TRBV3-1/TRBV3-2	TRBJ2-5	-	CASSQDRTGVGETQYF	TGTGCCAGCAGCCAAGATCGAACAGGGGTCGGGGAGACCCAGTACTTC
TRBD2	TRBV5-1	TRBJ2-3	few	CASTVGGRTDTQYF	TGCGCCAGCACCGTAGGCGGGAGGACAGATACGCAGTATTTT
TRBD1	TRBV18	TRBJ2-7	-	CASSPSLGQGAYEQYF	TGTGCCAGCTCACCAAGCTTGGGACAGGGGGCCTACGAGCAGTACTTC
-	TRBV7-2	TRBJ1-1	few	CASSREAADTEAFF	TGTGCCAGCAGCCGTGAGGCAGCGGACACTGAAGCTTTCTTT
-	TRBV30	TRBJ2-5	-	CAWSVVSGETQYF	TGTGCCTGGAGTGTAGTCTCAGGGGAGACCCAGTACTTC
-	TRBV30	TRBJ1-2	-	CAWSVGGLSWGYTF	TGTGCCTGGAGTGTAGGTGGACTTAGCTGGGGCTACACCTTC
TRBD2	TRBV11-1	TRBJ2-3	-	CASSFGTSGRADTQYF	TGTGCCAGCAGCTTTGGGACTAGCGGGAGGGCAGATACGCAGTATTTT
-	TRBV2	TRBJ2-5	-	CATGHPARETQYF	TGTGCGACGGGACACCCGGCCAGAGAGACCCAGTACTTC
-	TRBV5-1	TRBJ1-2	-	CASSLVTGANYGYTF	TGCGCCAGCAGCTTGGTGACAGGAGCTAACTATGGCTACACCTTC
-	TRBV21-1	TRBJ1-2	-	CATITGLGGYTF	TGTGCCACCATTACAGGGTTAGGCGGCTACACCTTC
TRBD1	TRBV28	TRBJ1-5	once	CASSSPGQGLNQPQHF	TGTGCCAGCAGTTCTCCCGGACAGGGATTGAATCAGCCCCAGCATTTT
TRBD2	TRBV19	TRBJ2-5	-	CASSPQPPDPGGAQYF	TGTGCCAGTAGTCCCCAGCCCCCCGATCCCGGGGGGGCCCAGTACTTC
-	TRBV19	TRBJ1-5	-	CASSIQVDSNQPQHF	TGTGCCAGTAGTATACAGGTAGATAGCAATCAGCCCCAGCATTTT
TRBD2	TRBV20-1	TRBJ2-5	once	CSGGGQETQYF	TGCAGTGGGGGGGGGCAAGAGACCCAGTACTTC
-	TRBV28	TRBJ1-1	-	CASSNPGLILPNTEAFF	TGTGCCAGCAGCAACCCAGGGCTAATACTCCCGAACACTGAAGCTTTCTTT
TRBD2	TRBV4-2	TRBJ2-1	-	CASSQESGGEYNEQFF	TGTGCCAGCAGCCAAGAGTCGGGAGGGGAATACAATGAGCAGTTCTTC
-	TRBV18	TRBJ1-1	once	CASSQGGDTEAFF	TGTGCCAGCTCACAGGGGGGGGACACTGAAGCTTTCTTT
-	TRBV29-1	TRBJ2-7	-	CSVGMTATYEQYF	TGCAGCGTTGGGATGACAGCGACCTACGAGCAGTACTTC
TRBD2	TRBV3-1/TRBV3-2	TRBJ2-1	once	CASSQWGGYNEQFF	TGTGCCAGCAGCCAATGGGGGGGCTACAATGAGCAGTTCTTC
TRBD1	TRBV7-8	TRBJ1-1	-	CASSVRDRGNTEAFF	TGTGCCAGCAGCGTCCGGGACAGGGGGAACACTGAAGCTTTCTTT
-	TRBV11-3	TRBJ1-2	-	CASSLGASGYTF	TGTGCCAGCAGCTTAGGAGCGAGTGGCTACACCTTC
TRBD1	TRBV7-2	TRBJ1-5	-	CASSLTGGNQPQHF	TGTGCCAGCAGCCTTACAGGGGGCAATCAGCCCCAGCATTTT
TRBD1	TRBV19	TRBJ1-2	-	CASSPLGQGAAWDYGYTF	TGTGCCAGTAGCCCTCTCGGACAGGGGGCGGCGTGGGACTATGGCTACACCTTC
TRBD2	TRBV19	TRBJ2-2	once	CASSIWAGGDTGELFF	TGTGCCAGTAGTATCTGGGCGGGAGGGGACACCGGGGAGCTGTTTTTT
TRBD1	TRBV11-2	TRBJ1-3	few	CASSPPTGQGPSGNTIYF	TGTGCCAGCAGCCCCCCCACCGGACAGGGTCCCTCTGGAAACACCATATATTTT
-	TRBV29-1	TRBJ2-7	-	CSVEDSPYEQYF	TGCAGCGTTGAAGATAGCCCCTACGAGCAGTACTTC
-	TRBV11-2	TRBJ2-5	few	CASSLGRGQETQYF	TGTGCCAGCAGCTTGGGTCGGGGGCAAGAGACCCAGTACTTC
-	TRBV7-2	TRBJ2-7	-	CASSPVTVPNGEQYF	TGTGCCAGCAGCCCCGTTACAGTTCCTAATGGCGAGCAGTACTTC
TRBD2	TRBV3-1/TRBV3-2	TRBJ2-1	-	CASSPRSGGSNEQFF	TGTGCCAGCAGCCCCCGTAGCGGGGGGTCCAATGAGCAGTTCTTC
-	TRBV30	TRBJ1-4	few	CAWSEEGGKEKLFF	TGTGCCTGGAGTGAAGAGGGAGGCAAGGAAAAACTGTTTTTT
-	TRBV7-7	TRBJ2-5	-	CASSLSGGRHTQETQYF	TGTGCTAGCAGCTTAAGCGGCGGGCGACATACCCAAGAGACCCAGTACTTC
-	TRBV2	TRBJ2-7	-	CARGTGASYEQYF	TGTGCCAGGGGGACTGGCGCATCCTACGAGCAGTACTTC
-	TRBV5-6	TRBJ2-3	-	CASSPVFRASTDTQYF	TGTGCCAGCAGCCCGGTCTTTCGTGCTAGCACAGATACGCAGTATTTT
-	TRBV7-9	TRBJ1-2	-	CASSSGRWDSYTF	TGTGCCAGCAGCTCTGGTCGGTGGGACAGCTACACCTTC
-	TRBV7-2	TRBJ1-5	-	CASSLGGGQRQPQHF	TGTGCCAGCAGCTTAGGGGGGGGGCAAAGGCAGCCCCAGCATTTT
TRBD2	TRBV11-3	TRBJ2-3	-	CASTLGTSVTDTQYF	TGTGCCAGCACCCTTGGGACTAGCGTCACAGATACGCAGTATTTT
-	TRBV6-1	TRBJ1-2	-	CASTSPGDYGYTF	TGTGCCAGCACCAGCCCGGGGGACTATGGCTACACCTTC
TRBD1	TRBV9	TRBJ2-2	-	CASSGTGAGTGELFF	TGTGCCAGCAGCGGAACAGGGGCTGGGACCGGGGAGCTGTTTTTT
TRBD1	TRBV19	TRBJ1-1	-	CASSMTGGGGTEAFF	TGTGCCAGTAGTATGACAGGGGGAGGTGGCACTGAAGCTTTCTTT